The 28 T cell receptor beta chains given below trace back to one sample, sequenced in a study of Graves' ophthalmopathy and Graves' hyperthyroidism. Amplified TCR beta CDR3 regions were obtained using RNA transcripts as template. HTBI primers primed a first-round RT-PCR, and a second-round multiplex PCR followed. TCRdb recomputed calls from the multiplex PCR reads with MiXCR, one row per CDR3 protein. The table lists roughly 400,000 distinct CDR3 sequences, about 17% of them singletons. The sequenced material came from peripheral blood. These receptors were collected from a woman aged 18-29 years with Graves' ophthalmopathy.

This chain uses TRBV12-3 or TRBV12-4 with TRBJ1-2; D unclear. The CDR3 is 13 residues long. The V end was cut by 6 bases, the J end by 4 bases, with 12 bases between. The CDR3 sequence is CASSQVTFYGYTF. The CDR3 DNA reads TGTGCCAGCAGCCAAGTCACTTTCTATGGCTACACCTTC.

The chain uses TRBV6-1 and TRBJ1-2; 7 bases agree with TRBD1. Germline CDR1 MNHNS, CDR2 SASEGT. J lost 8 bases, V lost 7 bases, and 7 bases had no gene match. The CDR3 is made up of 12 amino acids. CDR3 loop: CASNSGGWGYTF. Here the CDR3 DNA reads TGTGCCAGCAACTCAGGGGGTTGGGGCTACACCTTC.

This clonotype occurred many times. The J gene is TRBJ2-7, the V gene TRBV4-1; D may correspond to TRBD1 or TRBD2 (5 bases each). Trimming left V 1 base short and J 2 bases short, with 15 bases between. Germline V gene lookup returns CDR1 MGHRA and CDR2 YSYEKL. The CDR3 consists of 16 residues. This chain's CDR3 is CASSQGTGRGAYEQYF. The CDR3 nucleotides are TGCGCCAGCAGCCAAGGCACGGGAAGGGGAGCCTACGAGCAGTACTTC.

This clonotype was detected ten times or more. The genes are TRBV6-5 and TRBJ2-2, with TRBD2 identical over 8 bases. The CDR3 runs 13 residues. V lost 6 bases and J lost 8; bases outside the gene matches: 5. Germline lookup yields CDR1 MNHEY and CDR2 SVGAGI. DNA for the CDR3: TGTGCCAGCAGCCACGGGGGGGCAGGGGAGCTGTTTTTT. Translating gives CASSHGGAGELFF.

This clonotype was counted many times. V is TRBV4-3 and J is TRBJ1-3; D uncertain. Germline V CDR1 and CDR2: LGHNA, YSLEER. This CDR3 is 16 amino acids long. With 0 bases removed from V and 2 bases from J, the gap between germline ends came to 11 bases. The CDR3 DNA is TGCGCCAGCAGCCAAGAAAGGAATATCCCTGGAAACACCATATATTTT. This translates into CASSQERNIPGNTIYF.

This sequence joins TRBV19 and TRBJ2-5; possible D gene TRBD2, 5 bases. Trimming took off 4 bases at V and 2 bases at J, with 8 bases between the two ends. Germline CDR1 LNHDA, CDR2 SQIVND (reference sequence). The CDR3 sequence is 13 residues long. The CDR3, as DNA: TGTGCCAGTAGTAACCCGGGGCAAGAGACCCAGTACTTC. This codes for CASSNPGQETQYF.

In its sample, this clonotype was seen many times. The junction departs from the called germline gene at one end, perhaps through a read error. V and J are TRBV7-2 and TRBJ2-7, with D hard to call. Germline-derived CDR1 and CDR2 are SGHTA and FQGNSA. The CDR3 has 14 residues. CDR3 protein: CASSFLGPSNEQYF. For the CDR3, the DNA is TGTGCCAGCAGCTTTCTCGGACCCTCCAACGAGCAGTACTTC.

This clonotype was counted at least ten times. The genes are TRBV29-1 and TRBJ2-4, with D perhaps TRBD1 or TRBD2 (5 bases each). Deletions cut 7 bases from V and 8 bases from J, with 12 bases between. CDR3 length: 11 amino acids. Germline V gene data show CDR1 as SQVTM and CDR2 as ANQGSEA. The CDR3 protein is CSAGGDDIQYF. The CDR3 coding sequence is TGCAGCGCTGGGGGAGACGACATTCAGTACTTC.

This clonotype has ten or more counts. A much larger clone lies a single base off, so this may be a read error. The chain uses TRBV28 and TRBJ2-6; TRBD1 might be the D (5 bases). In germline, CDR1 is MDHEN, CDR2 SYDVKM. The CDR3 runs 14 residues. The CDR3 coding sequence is TGTGCCAGCAGTATAGTCTCTGGGGCCAACGCCCTGACTTTC. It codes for CASSIVSGANALTF.

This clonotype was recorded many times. This chain's CDR3 is CASSVLGKNTGELFF. The CDR3 DNA is TGTGCCAGCAGCGTACTAGGAAAGAACACCGGGGAGCTGTTTTTT. The V gene is TRBV9, the J gene TRBJ2-2; unclear D gene. Trimming stripped 1 base from V and 1 base from J, with 8 bases between. The CDR3 totals 15 residues. CDR1 SGDLS and CDR2 YYNGEE come from the germline V gene. The variable domain in full, completed from reference TRBV9 and TRBJ2-2, reads DSGVTQTPKHLITATGQRVTLRCSPRSGDLSVYWYQQSLDQGLQFLIQYYNGEERAKGNILERFSAQQFPDLHSELNLSSLELGDSALYFCASSVLGKNTGELFFGEGSRLTVL.

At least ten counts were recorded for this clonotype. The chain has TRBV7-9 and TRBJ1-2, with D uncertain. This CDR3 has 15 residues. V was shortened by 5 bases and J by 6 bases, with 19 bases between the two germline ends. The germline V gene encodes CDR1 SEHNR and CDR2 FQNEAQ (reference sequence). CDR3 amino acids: CASSRSSGETNGYTF. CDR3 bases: TGTGCCAGCAGCAGATCCTCCGGGGAGACTAATGGCTACACCTTC.

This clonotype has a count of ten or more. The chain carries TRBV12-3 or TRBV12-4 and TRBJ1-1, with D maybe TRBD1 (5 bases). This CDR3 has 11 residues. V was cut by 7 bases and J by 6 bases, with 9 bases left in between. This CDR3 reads CASTRAAEAFF. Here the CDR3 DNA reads TGTGCCAGCACCAGGGCGGCTGAAGCTTTCTTT.

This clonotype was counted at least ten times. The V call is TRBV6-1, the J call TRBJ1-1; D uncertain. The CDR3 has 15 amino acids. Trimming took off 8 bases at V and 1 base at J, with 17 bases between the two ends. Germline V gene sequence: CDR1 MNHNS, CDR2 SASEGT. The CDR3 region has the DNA TGTGCCAGCCGACCTTCTCCGGCGGGGAACACTGAAGCTTTCTTT. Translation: CASRPSPAGNTEAFF.

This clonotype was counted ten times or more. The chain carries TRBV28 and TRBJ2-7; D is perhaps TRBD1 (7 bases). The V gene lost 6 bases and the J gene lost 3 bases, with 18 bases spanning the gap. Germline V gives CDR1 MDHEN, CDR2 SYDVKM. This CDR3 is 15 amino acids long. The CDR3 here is CASRILQGTYYEQYF. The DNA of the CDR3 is TGTGCCAGCAGGATCCTACAGGGGACTTACTACGAGCAGTACTTC.

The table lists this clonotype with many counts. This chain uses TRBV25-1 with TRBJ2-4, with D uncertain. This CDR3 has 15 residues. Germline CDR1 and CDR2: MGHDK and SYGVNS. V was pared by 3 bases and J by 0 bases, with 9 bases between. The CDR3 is CASSEDGLAKNIQYF. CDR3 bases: TGTGCCAGCAGTGAGGACGGTTTAGCCAAAAACATTCAGTACTTC.

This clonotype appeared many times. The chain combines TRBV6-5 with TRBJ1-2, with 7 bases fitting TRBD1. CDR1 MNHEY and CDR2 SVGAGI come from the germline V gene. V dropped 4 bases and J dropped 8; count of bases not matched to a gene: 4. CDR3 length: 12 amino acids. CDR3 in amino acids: CASSWPGGGYTF. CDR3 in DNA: TGTGCCAGCAGTTGGCCAGGGGGGGGCTACACCTTC.

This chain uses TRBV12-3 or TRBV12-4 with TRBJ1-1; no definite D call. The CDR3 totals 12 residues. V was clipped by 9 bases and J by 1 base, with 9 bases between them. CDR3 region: CASKFQNTEAFF. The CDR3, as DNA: TGTGCCAGTAAGTTCCAGAACACTGAAGCTTTCTTT.

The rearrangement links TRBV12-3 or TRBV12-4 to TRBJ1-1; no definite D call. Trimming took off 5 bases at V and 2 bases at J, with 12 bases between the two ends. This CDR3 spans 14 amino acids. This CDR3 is CASSLGQHNTEAFF. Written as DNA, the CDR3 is TGTGCCAGCAGTCTAGGGCAGCATAACACTGAAGCTTTCTTT.

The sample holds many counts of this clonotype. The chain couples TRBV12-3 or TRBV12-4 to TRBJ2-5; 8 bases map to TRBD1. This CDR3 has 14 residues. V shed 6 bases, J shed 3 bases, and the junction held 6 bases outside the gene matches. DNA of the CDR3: TGTGCCAGCAGCCTCACAGGGGGAGAAGAGACCCAGTACTTC. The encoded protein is CASSLTGGEETQYF.

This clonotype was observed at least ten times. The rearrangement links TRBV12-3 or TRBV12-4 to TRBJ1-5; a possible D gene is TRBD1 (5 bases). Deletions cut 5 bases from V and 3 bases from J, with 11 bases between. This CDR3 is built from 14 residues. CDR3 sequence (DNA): TGTGCCAGCAGTCAAAGCAGGGACAATCAGCCCCAGCATTTT. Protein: CASSQSRDNQPQHF.

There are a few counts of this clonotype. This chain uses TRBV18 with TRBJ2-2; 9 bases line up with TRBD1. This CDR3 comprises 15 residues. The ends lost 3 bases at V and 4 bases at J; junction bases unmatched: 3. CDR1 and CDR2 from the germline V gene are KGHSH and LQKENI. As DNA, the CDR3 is TGTGCCAGCTCACCCCTGGGACAGGGCACCGGGGAGCTGTTTTTT. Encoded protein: CASSPLGQGTGELFF.

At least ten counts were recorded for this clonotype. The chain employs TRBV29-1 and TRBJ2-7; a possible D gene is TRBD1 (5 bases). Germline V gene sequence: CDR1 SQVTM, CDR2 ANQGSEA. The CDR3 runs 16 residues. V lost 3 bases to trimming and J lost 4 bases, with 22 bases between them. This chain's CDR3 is CSVDGSRDGQKYEQYF. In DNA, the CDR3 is TGCAGCGTTGATGGGTCCAGGGATGGGCAAAAGTACGAGCAGTACTTC.

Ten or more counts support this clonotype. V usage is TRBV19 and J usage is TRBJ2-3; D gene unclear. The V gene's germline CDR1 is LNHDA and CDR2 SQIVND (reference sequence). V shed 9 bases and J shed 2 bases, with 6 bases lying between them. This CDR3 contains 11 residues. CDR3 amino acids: CASAYTDTQYF. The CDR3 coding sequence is TGTGCCAGCGCTTACACAGATACGCAGTATTTT.

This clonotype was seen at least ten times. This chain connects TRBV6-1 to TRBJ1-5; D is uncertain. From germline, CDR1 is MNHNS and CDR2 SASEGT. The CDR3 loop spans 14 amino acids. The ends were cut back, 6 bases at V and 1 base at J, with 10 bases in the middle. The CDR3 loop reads CASRAVGSNQPQHF. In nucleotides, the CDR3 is TGTGCCAGCAGGGCAGTTGGGAGCAATCAGCCCCAGCATTTT.

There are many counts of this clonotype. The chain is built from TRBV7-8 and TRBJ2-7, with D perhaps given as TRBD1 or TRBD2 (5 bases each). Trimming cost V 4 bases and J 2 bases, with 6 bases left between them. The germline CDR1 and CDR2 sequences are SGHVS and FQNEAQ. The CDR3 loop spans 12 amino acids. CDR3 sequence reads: CASSWDAYEQYF. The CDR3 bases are TGTGCCAGCAGCTGGGACGCCTACGAGCAGTACTTC. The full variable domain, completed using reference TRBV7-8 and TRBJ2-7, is GAGVSQSPRYKVAKRGQDVALRCDPISGHVSLFWYQQALGQGPEFLTYFQNEAQLDKSGLPSDRFFAERPEGSVSTLKIQRTQQEDSAVYLCASSWDAYEQYFGPGTRLTVT.

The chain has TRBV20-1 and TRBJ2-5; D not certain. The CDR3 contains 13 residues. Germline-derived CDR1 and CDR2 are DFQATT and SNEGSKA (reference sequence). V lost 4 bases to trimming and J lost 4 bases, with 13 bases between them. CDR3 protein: CSAKLPLGETQYF. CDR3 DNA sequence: TGCAGTGCTAAACTACCCCTCGGAGAGACCCAGTACTTC.

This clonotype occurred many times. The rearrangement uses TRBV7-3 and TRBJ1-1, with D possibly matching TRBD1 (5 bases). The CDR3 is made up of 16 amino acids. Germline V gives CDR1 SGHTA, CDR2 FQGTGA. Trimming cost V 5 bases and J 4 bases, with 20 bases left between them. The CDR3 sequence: CASSPGPGTGGTEAFF. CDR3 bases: TGTGCCAGCAGCCCAGGCCCAGGGACGGGGGGCACTGAAGCTTTCTTT.

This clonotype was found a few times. CDR3 protein: CASSTTGGEAFF. For the CDR3, the DNA is TGTGCCAGCAGTACCACAGGGGGTGAAGCTTTCTTT. The genes are TRBV12-3 or TRBV12-4 and TRBJ1-1; TRBD1 matches 8 bases. With 5 bases clipped from V and 7 bases from J, the junction kept 3 bases outside the gene matches. The CDR3 runs 12 residues.